A selection of T cell receptor beta chains follows, all from one sample in a study of blood T cell repertoires in COVID-19. Assay: immunoSEQ multiplex PCR; the TCRdb copy retains only in-frame clones and omits some. Of a few hundred thousand clones in the sample, under 85% were seen once. Specimen: PBMCs or T cells enriched from blood (not recorded which). Source of these receptors: a woman between 50 and 59 years old who had recovered from COVID-19. CDR3s include the opening cysteine and the closing phenylalanine or tryptophan. D genes are given only for firm matches. Size is omitted from some rows. Given values are once, few, many or a class for expanded clones.

d_call clone_size j_call v_call cdr3_aa cdr3_nt
NA few TRBJ1-5 TRBV12-3/TRBV12-4 CASSLSGSQHF TGTGCCAGCAGTTTATCAGGGTCCCAGCATTTT
TRBD1 once TRBJ1-3 TRBV6-1 CASSEWSGQGNTIYF TGTGCCAGCAGTGAATGGTCGGGACAGGGAAACACCATATATTTT
NA NA TRBJ2-3 TRBV10-3 CAVQEGRSGDTQYF TGTGCCGTACAGGAGGGTAGGTCGGGTGATACGCAGTATTTT
TRBD1 NA TRBJ1-5 TRBV5-8 CASSYGTVSNQPQHF TGTGCCAGCAGCTACGGGACAGTCTCTAATCAGCCCCAGCATTTT
NA NA TRBJ1-2 TRBV5-1 CASSSQDQEGYGYTF TGCGCCAGCAGCTCACAGGATCAGGAAGGGTATGGCTACACCTTC
NA few TRBJ2-7 TRBV11-3 CASSFYTAYEQYF TGTGCCAGCAGCTTTTACACAGCCTACGAGCAGTACTTC
NA NA TRBJ2-7 TRBV6-1 CASSERPFGVYEQYF TGTGCCAGCAGTGAAAGGCCCTTTGGAGTCTACGAGCAGTACTTC
NA NA TRBJ1-1 TRBV30 CAWIWGNTEAFF TGTGCCTGGATCTGGGGCAACACTGAAGCTTTCTTT
TRBD1 NA TRBJ1-2 TRBV5-4 CASSLGGRNYTF TGTGCCAGCAGCTTAGGGGGCAGGAACTACACCTTC
NA NA TRBJ2-2 TRBV5-6 CASSLNNGELFF TGTGCCAGCAGCCTCAACAACGGGGAGCTGTTTTTT
TRBD1 NA TRBJ1-1 TRBV19 CASTLQGAETEAFF TGTGCCAGCACTCTTCAGGGGGCGGAAACTGAAGCTTTCTTT
TRBD1 NA TRBJ1-3 TRBV3-1/TRBV3-2 CASGTDRVFSGNTIYF TGTGCCAGCGGAACCGACAGGGTGTTCTCTGGAAACACCATATATTTT
NA NA TRBJ1-1 TRBV29-1 CSAGAGVVTEAFF TGCAGCGCCGGCGCAGGGGTCGTCACTGAAGCTTTCTTT
NA NA TRBJ2-3 TRBV5-5 CASSLVQGYTQYF TGTGCCAGCAGCTTGGTCCAGGGTTATACGCAGTATTTT
TRBD2 NA TRBJ2-5 TRBV5-3 CARSHRLAGGLGTQYF TGTGCCAGAAGCCACCGACTAGCGGGAGGGTTGGGGACCCAGTACTTC
NA NA TRBJ1-3 TRBV5-1 CASSLDRTNSGNTIYF TGCGCCAGCAGTCTCGACAGGACCAACTCTGGAAACACCATATATTTT
NA NA TRBJ2-7 TRBV7-2 CASSLGRNYEQYF TGTGCCAGCAGCTTAGGGCGGAACTACGAGCAGTACTTC
NA NA TRBJ2-2 TRBV6-1 CASSETGNTGELFF TGTGCCAGCAGTGAAACAGGGAACACCGGGGAGCTGTTTTTT
TRBD2 NA TRBJ2-7 TRBV30 CAWTSGGLIYEQYF TGTGCCTGGACTAGCGGGGGGCTAATCTACGAGCAGTACTTC
NA NA TRBJ1-2 TRBV12-3/TRBV12-4 CASSGGMEGYTF TGTGCCAGCAGTGGGGGGATGGAAGGCTACACCTTC
TRBD2 few TRBJ2-1 TRBV30 CAWSVGLAIHEQFF TGTGCCTGGAGTGTGGGACTAGCGATCCATGAGCAGTTCTTC
NA NA TRBJ1-1 TRBV19 CASSIRQLNTEAFF TGTGCCAGTAGTATTCGACAGTTGAACACTGAAGCTTTCTTT
NA NA TRBJ2-7 TRBV19 CASSIGARRRDGVEQYF TGTGCCAGTAGTATCGGCGCCCGGCGGAGGGATGGGGTGGAGCAGTACTTC
NA once TRBJ1-1 TRBV29-1 CSVGNAGSSYTEAFF TGCAGCGTCGGGAACGCGGGGTCTTCCTACACTGAAGCTTTCTTT
NA NA TRBJ1-1 TRBV5-8 CASSFGGGNTEAFF TGTGCCAGCAGCTTCGGGGGGGGAAACACTGAAGCTTTCTTT
NA NA TRBJ2-2 TRBV9 CASSVGQTSGGELFF TGTGCCAGCAGCGTAGGACAGACCTCAGGCGGGGAGCTGTTTTTT
TRBD1 few TRBJ1-2 TRBV14 CASSRRTDRVDGYTF TGTGCCAGCAGCCGCCGTACGGACAGGGTCGATGGCTACACCTTC
NA once TRBJ1-1 TRBV27 CASSLRSVNTEAFF TGTGCCAGCAGTTTACGTTCGGTGAACACTGAAGCTTTCTTT